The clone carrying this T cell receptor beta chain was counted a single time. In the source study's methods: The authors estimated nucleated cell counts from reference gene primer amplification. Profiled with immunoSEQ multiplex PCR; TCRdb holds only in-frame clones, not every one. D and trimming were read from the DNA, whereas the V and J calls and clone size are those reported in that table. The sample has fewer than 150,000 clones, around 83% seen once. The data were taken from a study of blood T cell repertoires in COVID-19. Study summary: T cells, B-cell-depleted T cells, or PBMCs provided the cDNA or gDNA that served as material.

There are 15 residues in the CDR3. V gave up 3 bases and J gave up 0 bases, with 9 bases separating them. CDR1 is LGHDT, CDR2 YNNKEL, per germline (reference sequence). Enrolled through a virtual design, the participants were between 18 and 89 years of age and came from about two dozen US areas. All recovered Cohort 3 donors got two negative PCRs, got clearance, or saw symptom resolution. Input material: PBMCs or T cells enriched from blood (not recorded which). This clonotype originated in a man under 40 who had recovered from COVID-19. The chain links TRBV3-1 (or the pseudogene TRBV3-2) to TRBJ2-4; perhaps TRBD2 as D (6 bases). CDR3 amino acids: CASSQGGLAKNIQYF. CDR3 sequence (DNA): TGTGCCAGCAGCCAGGGAGGACTAGCCAAAAACATTCAGTACTTC.